Listed here is a single TCR beta chain. Its cognate antigen is unknown. This sample was taken from a study of memory CD4+ T cells and cytomegalovirus serostatus. As originally analysed: Out-of-frame sequences were removed, leaving some 2 million distinct TCRbeta sequences. The protocol was immunoSEQ multiplex PCR, while the TCRdb copy is restricted to in-frame clones and leaves out a portion. The V and J calls and clone size come from that table; D and trimming were worked out from the DNA. The table lists over 50,000 clones, around 78% of them singletons, with around 1.6% in the top ten. The sort gate was single viable CD3+CD4+CD8-CD45RO+ cells for memory CD4+ T cells. Total CD4+ T cells were enriched by CD4 positive selection. Study-wide results and caveats: A US-trained random forest predicted CMV serostatus with median AUC around 0.92. The CMV-associated TCR signature appears largely within the CD4+ memory repertoire.

The germline CDR1 and CDR2 sequences are MNHNS and SASEGT. The CDR3 has 12 amino acids. Trimming cost V 6 bases and J 6 bases, with 12 bases left between them. V gene TRBV6-1 combines with J gene TRBJ2-7; D is unclear. The sample was memory CD4+ T cells from blood. This receptor was taken from an adult in good health and CMV-seronegative. The CDR3 loop is CASSELWGEQYF. Here the CDR3 DNA reads TGTGCCAGCAGCGAGTTGTGGGGCGAGCAGTACTTC.